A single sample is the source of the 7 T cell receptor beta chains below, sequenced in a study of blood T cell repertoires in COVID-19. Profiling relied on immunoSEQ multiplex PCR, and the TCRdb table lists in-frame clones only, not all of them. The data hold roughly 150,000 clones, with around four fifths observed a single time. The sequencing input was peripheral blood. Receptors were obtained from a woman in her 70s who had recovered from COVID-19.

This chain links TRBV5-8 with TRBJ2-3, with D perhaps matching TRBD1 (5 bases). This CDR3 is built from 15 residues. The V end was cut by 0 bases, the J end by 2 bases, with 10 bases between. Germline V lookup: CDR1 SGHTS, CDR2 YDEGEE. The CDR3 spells CASSLGRTLTDTQYF. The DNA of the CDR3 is TGTGCCAGCAGCTTGGGAAGGACACTCACAGATACGCAGTATTTT. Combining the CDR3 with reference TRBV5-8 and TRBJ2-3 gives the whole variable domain EAGVTQSPTHLIKTRGQQATLRCSPISGHTSVYWYQQALGLGLQFLLWYDEGEERNRGNFPPRFSGRQFPNYSSELNVNALELEDSALYLCASSLGRTLTDTQYFGPGTRLTVL.

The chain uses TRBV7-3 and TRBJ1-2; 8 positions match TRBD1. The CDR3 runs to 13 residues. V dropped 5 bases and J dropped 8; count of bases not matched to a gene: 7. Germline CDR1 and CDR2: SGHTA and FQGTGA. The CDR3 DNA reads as TGTGCCAGCAGCCCCGGACAGGGTTGGGGCTACACCTTC. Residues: CASSPGQGWGYTF.

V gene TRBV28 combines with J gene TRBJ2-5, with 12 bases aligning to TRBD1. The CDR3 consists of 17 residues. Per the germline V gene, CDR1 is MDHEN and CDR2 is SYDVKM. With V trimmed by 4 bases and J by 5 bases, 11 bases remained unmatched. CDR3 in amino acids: CASSSPRRDRGRETQYF. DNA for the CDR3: TGTGCCAGCAGTTCACCCAGACGGGACAGGGGGCGGGAGACCCAGTACTTC.

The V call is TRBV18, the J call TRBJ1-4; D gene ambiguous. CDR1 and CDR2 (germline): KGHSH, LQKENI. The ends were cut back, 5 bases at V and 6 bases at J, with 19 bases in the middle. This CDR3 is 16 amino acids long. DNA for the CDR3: TGTGCCAGCTCATCGACCGACAAGGCCGGCGATGAAAAACTGTTTTTT. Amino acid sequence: CASSSTDKAGDEKLFF.

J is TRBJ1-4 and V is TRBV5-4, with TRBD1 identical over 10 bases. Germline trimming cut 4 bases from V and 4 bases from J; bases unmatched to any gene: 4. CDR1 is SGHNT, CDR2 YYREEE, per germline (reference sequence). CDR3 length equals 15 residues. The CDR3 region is CASSPTGGFNEKLFF. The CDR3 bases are TGTGCCAGCAGCCCGACAGGGGGCTTTAATGAAAAACTGTTTTTT.

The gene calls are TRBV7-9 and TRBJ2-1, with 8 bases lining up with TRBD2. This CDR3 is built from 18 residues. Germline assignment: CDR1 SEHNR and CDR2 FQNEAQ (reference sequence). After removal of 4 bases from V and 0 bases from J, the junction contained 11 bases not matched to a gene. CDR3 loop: CASSSPTSGPSSYNEQFF. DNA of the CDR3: TGTGCCAGCAGCTCCCCAACTAGCGGCCCGAGCTCCTACAATGAGCAGTTCTTC.

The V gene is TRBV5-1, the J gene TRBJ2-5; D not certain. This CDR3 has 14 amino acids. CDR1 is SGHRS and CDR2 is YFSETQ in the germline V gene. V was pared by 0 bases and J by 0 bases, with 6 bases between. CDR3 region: CASSLVPDQETQYF. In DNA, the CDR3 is TGCGCCAGCAGCTTGGTGCCGGACCAAGAGACCCAGTACTTC.